This entry features one T cell receptor (beta chain) sequence. This sample's time point: blood 4 weeks post-SBRT, at nephrectomy. Stated treatment: 15 Gy SBRT to primary tumor, nephrectomy 4 weeks later. Nephrectomy followed 15 Gy stereotactic body radiation by 4 weeks. This record belongs to a study of radiation and T cells in renal cell carcinoma. Germline lookup yields CDR1 SGHNT and CDR2 YENEEA. The J segment lost 4 bases and the V segment lost 5 bases, leaving 6 bases of the junction unmatched. The CDR3 loop spans 15 amino acids. The assay was immunoSEQ multiplex PCR, and TCRdb's table has in-frame clones only and misses some. The sample yields about 40,000 clones, roughly 80% seen once.

The sequenced sample was blood, obtained from a patient whose treatment included radiotherapy and nephrectomy. The sequence derives from a woman in her 70s with renal cell carcinoma. The chain links TRBV11-3 to TRBJ2-7; TRBD1 matches at 12 bases. The CDR3 sequence is CASSPGQGARYEQYF. CDR3 coding DNA: TGTGCCAGCAGCCCGGGACAGGGGGCCAGGTACGAGCAGTACTTC.